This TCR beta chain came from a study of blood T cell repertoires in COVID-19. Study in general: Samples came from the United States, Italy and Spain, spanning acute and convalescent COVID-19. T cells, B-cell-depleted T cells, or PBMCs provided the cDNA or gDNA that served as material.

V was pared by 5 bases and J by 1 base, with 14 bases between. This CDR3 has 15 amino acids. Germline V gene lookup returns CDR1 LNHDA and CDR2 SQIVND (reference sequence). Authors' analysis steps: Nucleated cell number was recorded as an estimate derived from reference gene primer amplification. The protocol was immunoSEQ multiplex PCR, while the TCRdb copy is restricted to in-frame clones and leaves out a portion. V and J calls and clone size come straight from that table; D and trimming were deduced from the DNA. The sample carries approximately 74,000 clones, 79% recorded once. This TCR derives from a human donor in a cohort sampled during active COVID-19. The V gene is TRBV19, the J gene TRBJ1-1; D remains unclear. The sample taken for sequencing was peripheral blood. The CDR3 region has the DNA TGTGCCAGTAGTCCTACGGGAGTTAAGAACACTGAAGCTTTCTTT. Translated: CASSPTGVKNTEAFF.